Below are 9 T cell receptor beta chains sequenced from a single sample in a study of cytomegalovirus exposure and HLA in healthy donors. PCR involved 60 Vbeta and 13 Jbeta primers. The method was immunoSEQ multiplex PCR; TCRdb's version includes in-frame clones alone and lacks a portion of them. The sample has about 88,000 clones; the top ten hold approximately 5.7%. Sequencing input: PBMCs. All receptors come from a girl under 18 in good health and CMV-seropositive.

The chain couples TRBV19 to TRBJ2-7; 10 bases match TRBD1. The CDR3 extends over 14 amino acids. Looked up from germline, CDR1 is LNHDA and CDR2 is SQIVND (reference sequence). The V segment lost 4 bases and the J segment 2 bases; nucleotides outside the gene matches: 2. For the CDR3, the DNA is TGTGCCAGTAGTACGGGACAGGGGACCTACGAGCAGTACTTC. As protein: CASSTGQGTYEQYF.

V and J are TRBV5-6 and TRBJ1-3; D remains ambiguous. Germline V CDR1 and CDR2: SGHDT, YYEEEE. There are 16 residues in the CDR3. Trimming pared 1 base from V and 4 bases from J, leaving 15 bases between. The CDR3 region is CASSLMRSSTGNTIYF. CDR3 coding DNA: TGTGCCAGCAGCTTGATGAGATCCTCCACCGGAAACACCATATATTTT.

The V and J genes are TRBV7-3 and TRBJ2-5; maybe TRBD1 (6 bases). The CDR3 is 15 amino acids. Germline CDR1 is SGHTA and CDR2 is FQGTGA. Between the trimmed V and J ends, which lost 0 bases and 5 bases, there was a span of 13 bases. The CDR3, as DNA: TGTGCCAGCAGCTTAACGTATGGGGGCAGGGAGACCCAGTACTTC. Protein: CASSLTYGGRETQYF.

The rearrangement uses TRBV18 and TRBJ1-5; D not resolved. The CDR3 totals 14 residues. Deletions cut 2 bases from V and 3 bases from J, with 8 bases between. Germline V gene lookup returns CDR1 KGHSH and CDR2 LQKENI. The CDR3 coding sequence is TGTGCCAGCTCACCAGGGCGAAACAATCAGCCCCAGCATTTT. This sequence encodes CASSPGRNNQPQHF.

This chain joins TRBV5-1 and TRBJ2-5; a weak D match, TRBD2 (5 bases). The CDR3 contains 14 residues. CDR1 is SGHRS and CDR2 is YFSETQ in the germline V gene. V lost 2 bases to trimming and J lost 2 bases, with 10 bases between them. CDR3 in amino acids: CASSLTGEQETQYF. CDR3 bases: TGCGCCAGCAGCTTAACCGGGGAACAAGAGACCCAGTACTTC.

The chain combines TRBV27 with TRBJ2-7; possibly TRBD2 for D (6 bases). The V and J ends lost 5 bases and 2 bases respectively, with 13 bases between them. Germline lookup yields CDR1 MNHEY and CDR2 SMNVEV (reference sequence). CDR3 length equals 14 residues. The CDR3 DNA is TGTGCCAGCAGTCCGGACTATAGCGCCTACGAGCAGTACTTC. Its translation: CASSPDYSAYEQYF.

The chain carries TRBV19 and TRBJ2-1; 7 bases agree with TRBD1. J lost 3 bases, V lost 4 bases, and 6 bases had no gene match. Germline V lookup: CDR1 LNHDA, CDR2 SQIVND (reference sequence). The CDR3 covers 15 residues. Here the CDR3 reads CASSTGTVHYNEQFF. The CDR3 nucleotides are TGTGCCAGTAGTACGGGGACAGTTCACTACAATGAGCAGTTCTTC.

The chain carries TRBV28 and TRBJ2-2; 11 nucleotides match TRBD2. The CDR3 is 15 residues long. Looked up from germline, CDR1 is MDHEN and CDR2 is SYDVKM. V trimming: 5 bases; J trimming: 6 bases; junction bases outside the gene matches: 5. The CDR3 nucleotides are TGTGCCAGCAGTCCAGGACTAGCGGGCCCCGGGGAGCTGTTTTTT. The encoded protein is CASSPGLAGPGELFF. The full variable domain, in which reference TRBV28 and TRBJ2-2 provide the parts outside the CDR3, is DVKVTQSSRYLVKRTGEKVFLECVQDMDHENMFWYRQDPGLGLRLIYFSYDVKMKEKGDIPEGYSVSREKKERFSLILESASTNQTSMYLCASSPGLAGPGELFFGEGSRLTVL.

J is TRBJ1-5 and V is TRBV25-1; tentative D call: TRBD1 (6 bases). The ends were cut back, 6 bases at V and 2 bases at J, with 8 bases in the middle. Germline assignment: CDR1 MGHDK and CDR2 SYGVNS. The CDR3 runs 13 residues. The CDR3 is CASSAGGNQPQHF. The CDR3 nucleotides read TGTGCCAGCAGCGCAGGGGGCAATCAGCCCCAGCATTTT.